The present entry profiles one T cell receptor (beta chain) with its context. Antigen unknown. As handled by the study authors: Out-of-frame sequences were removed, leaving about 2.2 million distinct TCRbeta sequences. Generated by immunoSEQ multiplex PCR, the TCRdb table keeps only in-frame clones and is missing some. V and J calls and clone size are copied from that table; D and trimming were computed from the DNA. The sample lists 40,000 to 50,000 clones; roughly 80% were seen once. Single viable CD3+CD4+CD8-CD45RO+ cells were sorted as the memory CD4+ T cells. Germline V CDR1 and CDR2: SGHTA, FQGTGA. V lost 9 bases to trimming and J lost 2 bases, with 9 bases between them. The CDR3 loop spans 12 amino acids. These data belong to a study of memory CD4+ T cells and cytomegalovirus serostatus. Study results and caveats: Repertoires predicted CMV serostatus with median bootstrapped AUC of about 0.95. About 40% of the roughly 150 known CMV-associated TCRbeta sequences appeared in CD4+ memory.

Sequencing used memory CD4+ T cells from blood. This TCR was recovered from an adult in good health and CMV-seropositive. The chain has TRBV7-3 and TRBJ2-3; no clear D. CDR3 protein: CASSISTDTQYF. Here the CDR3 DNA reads TGTGCCAGTTCCATTTCCACAGATACGCAGTATTTT.